Reported below is one T cell receptor (beta chain). Original data processing: Quantification of nucleated cells was approximated via reference gene primer amplification. Assay: immunoSEQ multiplex PCR; the TCRdb copy retains only in-frame clones and omits some. V, J and clone size are taken as reported in that table, and D and trimming were inferred from the DNA itself. This repertoire shows roughly 400,000 clones, just over 90% found once; its top ten account for about 0.78%. This record comes from a study of blood T cell repertoires in COVID-19. Study context: From the United States, Italy and Spain came samples of acute and convalescent COVID-19.

The clonotype was recovered from a middle-aged woman who had been exposed to COVID-19. The sample consisted of PBMCs or T cells enriched from blood (not recorded which).

The CDR3 region is CASSATTGGTYEQYF. The CDR3 DNA reads TGTGCCAGCAGCGCGACCACAGGGGGTACCTACGAGCAGTACTTC. V usage is TRBV7-2 and J usage is TRBJ2-7; 8 positions agree with TRBD1. The V and J ends lost 5 bases and 2 bases, in that order; junction bases with no gene match: 8. Germline V gene lookup returns CDR1 SGHTA and CDR2 FQGNSA. This CDR3 is 15 amino acids long.